This is a list of T cell receptor beta chains from one sample in a study of blood T cell repertoires in COVID-19. Generated by immunoSEQ multiplex PCR, the TCRdb table keeps only in-frame clones and is missing some. The sample has approximately 110,000 clones; 80% to 90% are singletons. Sequencing was carried out using peripheral blood. These receptors all come from a man aged 40-50 years with acute or convalescent COVID-19. CDR3s include the opening cysteine and the closing phenylalanine or tryptophan. The D gene is left open where the match is weak. Rows give clone size only sometimes, using once, few, many, or a class for an expanded clone.

j_call,v_call,d_call,clone_size,cdr3_aa,cdr3_nt
TRBJ2-1,TRBV4-2,-,-,CASSQAGLASSYNEQFF,TGTGCCAGCAGCCAAGCCGGACTGGCGAGCTCCTACAATGAGCAGTTCTTC
TRBJ1-2,TRBV18,TRBD1,-,CASSPGQGHYGYTF,TGTGCCAGCTCACCGGGACAGGGTCACTATGGCTACACCTTC
TRBJ2-7,TRBV9,TRBD2,-,CASSPGGGLSYEQYF,TGTGCCAGCAGCCCCGGGGGGGGGCTATCCTACGAGCAGTACTTC
TRBJ2-2,TRBV19,TRBD1,-,CATMMEGQGAGELFF,TGTGCCACGATGATGGAGGGACAGGGGGCCGGGGAGCTGTTTTTT
TRBJ2-3,TRBV7-2,-,-,CASSSKGGTDTQYF,TGTGCCAGCAGCTCGAAGGGGGGCACAGATACGCAGTATTTT
TRBJ2-5,TRBV2,TRBD2,-,CASSDSGSVGETQYF,TGTGCCAGCAGTGATAGCGGGAGTGTGGGAGAGACCCAGTACTTC
TRBJ2-1,TRBV9,TRBD2,-,CASARLAGYNEQFF,TGTGCCAGCGCCCGACTAGCGGGGTACAATGAGCAGTTCTTC
TRBJ1-5,TRBV7-8,-,-,CASNLAGRNQPQHF,TGTGCCAGCAACCTCGCAGGCCGCAATCAGCCCCAGCATTTT
TRBJ2-7,TRBV20-1,TRBD2,-,CSARDPAGESYEQYF,TGCAGTGCTCGTGACCCAGCGGGAGAGAGCTACGAGCAGTACTTC
TRBJ2-3,TRBV13,TRBD2,-,CASSPSGGRADTQYF,TGTGCCAGCAGCCCTAGCGGGGGGCGGGCAGATACGCAGTATTTT
TRBJ2-1,TRBV7-2,-,once,CASSPPGLSRDNEQFF,TGTGCCAGCAGCCCACCGGGACTTTCAAGGGACAATGAGCAGTTCTTC
TRBJ1-3,TRBV6-6,-,-,CASSGGWVSGNTIYF,TGTGCCAGTTCTGGCGGGTGGGTCTCTGGAAACACCATATATTTT
TRBJ2-1,TRBV7-9,TRBD2,-,CASIAGPSGLNEQFF,TGTGCCAGCATCGCTGGGCCTAGCGGGCTCAATGAGCAGTTCTTC
TRBJ2-1,TRBV6-1,TRBD2,-,CASSEAGAGAGNEQFF,TGTGCCAGCAGTGAAGCGGGAGCGGGAGCGGGTAATGAGCAGTTCTTC
TRBJ1-4,TRBV5-1,-,-,CASRPATNEKLFF,TGCGCCAGCAGGCCAGCAACTAATGAAAAACTGTTTTTT
TRBJ2-7,TRBV10-3,TRBD2,-,CASRASGGSYEQYF,TGTGCCTCTCGGGCTAGCGGGGGCTCCTACGAGCAGTACTTC
TRBJ2-7,TRBV30,-,-,CAGGPSAPYEQYF,TGTGCCGGGGGGCCTAGCGCACCCTACGAGCAGTACTTC
TRBJ2-3,TRBV7-6,TRBD1,few,CASSFGQGATDTQYF,TGTGCCAGCAGCTTCGGACAGGGGGCAACAGATACGCAGTATTTT
TRBJ1-1,TRBV18,-,-,CASSPAIRYRQNTEAFF,TGTGCCAGCTCACCTGCAATCAGATACAGGCAGAACACTGAAGCTTTCTTT
TRBJ2-1,TRBV5-1,TRBD2,-,CASSLAAGGRVNEQFF,TGCGCCAGCAGCTTGGCCGCGGGCGGGAGGGTAAATGAGCAGTTCTTC
TRBJ2-5,TRBV19,TRBD2,-,CASSVRRGGQETQYF,TGTGCCAGTAGTGTTAGGCGGGGGGGGCAAGAGACCCAGTACTTC
TRBJ1-2,TRBV6-6,TRBD1,once,CASSYHAGGNRYGYTF,TGTGCCAGCAGTTACCACGCAGGGGGCAATCGGTATGGCTACACCTTC
TRBJ1-5,TRBV29-1,-,-,CSVASGTNNQPQHF,TGCAGCGTCGCATCCGGGACAAACAATCAGCCCCAGCATTTT
TRBJ1-1,TRBV2,TRBD1,-,CASSRQGVEAFF,TGTGCCAGCAGTCGACAGGGGGTTGAAGCTTTCTTT
TRBJ1-2,TRBV19,TRBD1,-,CASSIDLFWTGNGYTF,TGTGCCAGTAGTATAGACCTTTTTTGGACAGGGAATGGCTACACCTTC
TRBJ2-3,TRBV6-1,TRBD2,-,CASSEATSGRWGTQYF,TGTGCCAGCAGTGAGGCCACTAGCGGGAGATGGGGTACGCAGTATTTT
TRBJ1-4,TRBV27,TRBD1,-,CASSRQGEEKLFF,TGTGCCAGCAGTAGACAGGGGGAGGAAAAACTGTTTTTT
TRBJ2-7,TRBV27,-,-,CASSLSAGAVSYEQYF,TGTGCCAGCAGTTTATCGGCGGGCGCAGTTTCCTACGAGCAGTACTTC
TRBJ2-3,TRBV4-3,-,-,CASSPDTSTDTQYF,TGCGCCAGCAGCCCCGATACTAGCACAGATACGCAGTATTTT
TRBJ2-7,TRBV14,TRBD2,-,CASSQDRGVRNF,TGTGCCAGCAGCCAAGATCGGGGGGTGCGGAACTTC
TRBJ2-3,TRBV7-2,TRBD2,-,CASSFQAGRGDTQYF,TGTGCCAGCAGCTTCCAAGCGGGGAGGGGAGATACGCAGTATTTT
TRBJ2-7,TRBV4-1,-,-,CASSQDIRENFYEQYF,TGCGCCAGCAGCCAAGATATCCGGGAGAATTTTTACGAGCAGTACTTC
TRBJ2-5,TRBV3-1/TRBV3-2,-,-,CASSQVGLRVTKLTQYF,TGTGCCAGCAGCCAGGTTGGATTGAGGGTGACTAAGTTGACCCAGTACTTC
TRBJ1-1,TRBV7-3,TRBD1,-,CASSKTGTGSTEAFF,TGTGCCAGCAGCAAAACCGGGACAGGGAGCACTGAAGCTTTCTTT